These 23 T cell receptor beta chains were sequenced from one sample in a study of T cells in localized non-small cell lung cancer. Produced via immunoSEQ multiplex PCR; TCRdb's table is partial and in-frame only. The sample holds tens of thousands of clones, under 90% seen once. Sequencing was performed on peripheral blood mononuclear cells, taken before any cancer treatment. The receptors shown here come from a male donor at least 60 years old with stage II lung adenocarcinoma.

The V gene is TRBV28, the J gene TRBJ1-5, with D possibly being TRBD1 (5 bases). Deletions cut 2 bases from V and 1 base from J, with 15 bases between. The CDR3 sequence is 17 residues long. CDR1 is MDHEN, CDR2 SYDVKM, per germline. CDR3: CASSLPRDSGSNQPQHF. CDR3 bases: TGTGCCAGCAGTTTACCTCGGGACTCTGGGAGCAATCAGCCCCAGCATTTT.

The CDR3 protein is CASSPRTGNYGYTF. In DNA form, the CDR3 reads TGTGCCAGCAGTCCGCGGACAGGGAACTATGGCTACACCTTC. This rearrangement joins TRBV27 to TRBJ1-2; 8 bases line up with TRBD1. The CDR3 totals 14 residues. V shed 5 bases and J 2 bases; nucleotides not matched to a gene: 4. In germline, CDR1 is MNHEY, CDR2 SMNVEV (reference sequence).

By share, this clone ranks as medium-sized. The chain joins TRBV30 to TRBJ1-5, with a tentative D call TRBD1 (5 bases). This CDR3 is 15 amino acids long. CDR1 is GTSNPN, CDR2 SVGIG, per germline (reference sequence). Between the trimmed V and J ends, which lost 0 bases and 7 bases, there was a span of 16 bases. CDR3 DNA sequence: TGTGCCTGGAGTGTAGGGGCGGCAGAGAGACAGCCCCAGCATTTT. Its translation is CAWSVGAAERQPQHF.

In DNA form, the CDR3 reads TGCGCCAGCAGCTTGGACTACTCAAATGAGCAGTTCTTC. This codes for CASSLDYSNEQFF. The J gene is TRBJ2-1, the V gene TRBV5-1; D is ambiguous. CDR1 is SGHRS and CDR2 is YFSETQ in the germline V gene. V was pared by 0 bases and J by 7 bases, with 8 bases between. CDR3 length: 13 residues.

V is TRBV2 and J is TRBJ1-1; D might be TRBD1 (6 bases). The CDR3 runs to 12 residues. CDR1 is SNHLY and CDR2 is FYNNEI in the germline V gene. V gave up 10 bases and J gave up 11 bases, with 20 bases separating them. CDR3 sequence reads: CATQGLDTGAFF. CDR3 bases: TGTGCCACCCAGGGCCTCGACACAGGGGCTTTCTTT.

This clone occurred a few times. The chain is built from TRBV18 and TRBJ1-1; D uncertain. Per the germline V gene, CDR1 is KGHSH and CDR2 is LQKENI. This CDR3 is built from 16 residues. The V and J ends lost 2 bases and 1 base respectively, with 14 bases between them. The CDR3 nucleotides are TGTGCCAGCTCACCAGGTGTCGACAACTGGAACACTGAAGCTTTCTTT. Translated: CASSPGVDNWNTEAFF.

The rearrangement uses TRBV6-5 and TRBJ2-7, with TRBD1 as a possible D gene (5 bases). Germline lookup yields CDR1 MNHEY and CDR2 SVGAGI. This CDR3 region has 15 residues. Trimming took 3 bases from V and 4 from J, leaving 16 bases between them. CDR3 amino acids: CASSYRRQPDYEQYF. The CDR3 DNA follows: TGTGCCAGCAGTTATCGGCGACAGCCTGATTACGAGCAGTACTTC.

The chain employs TRBV7-3 and TRBJ2-1, with 7 bases identical to TRBD1. Trimming took 1 base from V and 1 from J; bases not matched to a gene: 4. CDR1 SGHTA and CDR2 FQGTGA come from the germline V gene. There are 16 residues in the CDR3. The CDR3 DNA reads as TGTGCCAGCAGCTTAATAGGGGGCGCTTCCTACAATGAGCAGTTCTTC. As protein: CASSLIGGASYNEQFF.

The J gene is TRBJ2-1, the V gene TRBV18, with TRBD2 identical over 8 bases. The germline gives CDR1 KGHSH, CDR2 LQKENI. Losses at the gene ends were 3 bases for V and 6 bases for J; bases not matched to a gene: 10. The CDR3 extends over 16 amino acids. CDR3 nucleotide sequence: TGTGCCAGCTCACCCCCGCGGAGCGGGAGTTTCAATGAGCAGTTCTTC. Its protein product is CASSPPRSGSFNEQFF.

The chain employs TRBV28 and TRBJ1-2; D uncertain. Germline V gives CDR1 MDHEN, CDR2 SYDVKM. The germline V and J ends were trimmed by 2 bases and 4 bases, with 5 bases remaining between them. The CDR3 length is 12 residues. The CDR3 loop reads CASSLTSYGYTF. The CDR3 DNA reads TGTGCCAGCAGTTTAACTAGCTATGGCTACACCTTC.

This rearrangement joins TRBV6-1 to TRBJ1-4, with no clear D. Germline V gives CDR1 MNHNS, CDR2 SASEGT. The CDR3 sequence is 13 residues long. Between the trimmed V and J ends, which lost 2 bases and 8 bases, there was a span of 9 bases. The CDR3, as DNA: TGTGCCAGCAGTGAAAACCCGGGAGAAAAACTGTTTTTT. Amino acids: CASSENPGEKLFF.

This clone was picked up a small number of times. The V and J genes are TRBV18 and TRBJ2-1; D not certain. From germline, CDR1 is KGHSH and CDR2 LQKENI. The V end was cut by 6 bases, the J end by 4 bases, with 10 bases between. The CDR3 length is 13 residues. The CDR3 region has the DNA TGTGCCAGCTCCCCGGACCTTTACAATGAGCAGTTCTTC. This translates into CASSPDLYNEQFF. The whole variable domain, remainder taken from reference TRBV18 and TRBJ2-1, is NAGVMQNPRHLVRRRGQEARLRCSPMKGHSHVYWYRQLPEEGLKFMVYLQKENIIDESGMPKERFSAEFPKEGPSILRIQQVVRGDSAAYFCASSPDLYNEQFFGPGTRLTVL.

This chain connects TRBV15 to TRBJ1-1, with no clear D. The germline V gene has CDR1 LNHNV and CDR2 YYDKDF (reference sequence). The CDR3 loop spans 13 amino acids. V was cut by 3 bases and J by 1 base, with 6 bases left in between. The CDR3 here is CATSRGRNTEAFF. CDR3 DNA sequence: TGTGCCACCAGCAGGGGGAGGAACACTGAAGCTTTCTTT.

The chain uses TRBV4-1 and TRBJ1-4; 7 bases map to TRBD1. The CDR3 extends over 18 amino acids. V was clipped by 0 bases and J by 1 base; unmatched bases: 8. Germline V lookup: CDR1 MGHRA, CDR2 YSYEKL. CDR3 bases: TGCGCCAGCAGCCAAGACTACAGGGGAAGAGGAACTAATGAAAAACTGTTTTTT. Its translation is CASSQDYRGRGTNEKLFF.

The rearrangement uses TRBV9 and TRBJ2-4; no definite D call. The CDR3 is made up of 16 amino acids. Trimming removed 0 bases from V and 3 bases from J, with 13 bases in between. Germline CDR1 and CDR2: SGDLS and YYNGEE. The CDR3 DNA is TGTGCCAGCAGCGTAGTAACGGCGCAGGTCAAAAACATTCAGTACTTC. Encoded protein: CASSVVTAQVKNIQYF.

The chain has TRBV6-5 and TRBJ1-5; D is ambiguous. Trimming stripped 4 bases from V and 3 bases from J, with 10 bases between. The length of the CDR3 is 14 residues. The germline gives CDR1 MNHEY, CDR2 SVGAGI. CDR3 loop: CASSLVGLNQPQHF. The CDR3 DNA reads TGTGCCAGCAGTTTGGTCGGCCTCAATCAGCCCCAGCATTTT.

The chain links TRBV21-1 to TRBJ1-2. TRBV21-1 constitutes a pseudogene. The CDR3 has 15 residues. CDR3 nucleotide sequence: TGTGCCAGCAGCAAAGGGGTATTGCAAAAAGATGGCTACACCTTC. Its translation is CASSKGVLQKDGYTF.

This clone has more than one count but fewer than ten. The V and J genes are TRBV10-3 and TRBJ1-1; D may be TRBD1 (5 bases). This CDR3 is built from 13 residues. Germline V gene sequence: CDR1 ENHRY, CDR2 SYGVKD. V was cut by 2 bases and J by 8 bases, with 12 bases left in between. Written as DNA, the CDR3 is TGTGCCATCAGTGAGAGTCTTTGGACAGAAGCTTTCTTT. Translation: CAISESLWTEAFF.

The CDR3 DNA follows: TGTGCCAGCAGCCCAAGCAGGGAGGGGACCGGGGAGCTGTTTTTT. Its translation: CASSPSREGTGELFF. The gene calls are TRBV7-3 and TRBJ2-2, with 7 bases identical to TRBD2. V shed 5 bases, J shed 5 bases, and the junction held 8 bases outside the gene matches. The CDR3 runs to 15 residues. Germline V lookup: CDR1 SGHTA, CDR2 FQGTGA.

V usage is TRBV4-3 and J usage is TRBJ2-1; 7 bases fit TRBD2. V lost 0 bases and J lost 8; bases outside the gene matches: 10. This CDR3 comprises 16 residues. In germline, CDR1 is LGHNA, CDR2 YSLEER. In DNA form, the CDR3 reads TGCGCCAGCAGCCAAGAAACGGGGGGATCTCTTTATGAGCAGTTCTTC. Encoded protein: CASSQETGGSLYEQFF.

This clone was detected a few times. The V call is TRBV10-3, the J call TRBJ2-5, with D uncertain. The CDR3 totals 14 residues. Trimming pared 0 bases from V and 5 bases from J, leaving 10 bases between. CDR1 and CDR2 (germline): ENHRY, SYGVKD. The CDR3 here is CAISESGAPETQYF. CDR3 bases: TGTGCCATCAGTGAGTCTGGTGCACCGGAGACCCAGTACTTC.

This clone was counted between two and nine times. The V gene is TRBV30, the J gene TRBJ2-3; possibly TRBD2 for D (6 bases). Trimming removed 3 bases at V and 2 bases at J, with 15 bases between. Germline V gives CDR1 GTSNPN, CDR2 SVGIG (reference sequence). The CDR3 has 15 residues. The CDR3 region has the DNA TGTGCCTGGAGCCCGGGAGTCCGGGTCACAGATACGCAGTATTTT. Translating it yields CAWSPGVRVTDTQYF.

This chain uses TRBV7-2 with TRBJ2-1, with 8 bases aligning to TRBD2. Per germline, CDR1 SGHTA and CDR2 FQGNSA. The CDR3 covers 16 residues. Trimming cost V 3 bases and J 0 bases; bases outside gene matches: 4. The CDR3, as DNA: TGTGCCAGCAGCTTGAATAGCGGGGTCTCCTACAATGAGCAGTTCTTC. Translation gives CASSLNSGVSYNEQFF.